Each of the 17 T cell receptor beta chains below was sequenced from the same sample in a study of Ad26.COV2.S vaccination and SARS-CoV-2 variants. Treatment meaning: roughly 19 received Ad26.COV2.S at low or high dose, single or two shots; 5 received placebo; per-sample allocation not given. Samples analyzed were those drawn on day 63 after the first vaccine or placebo injection. Only in-frame clones appear in the TCRdb table, and some are missing; sequencing was by immunoSEQ multiplex PCR. The table shows hundreds of thousands of clones, with 89% occurring only once. The material was peripheral blood, obtained in a trial of Ad26.COV2.S vaccine versus placebo. Source of these receptors: a person between 18 and 65 years old who received the Ad26.COV2.S COVID-19 vaccine or a placebo.

The V call is TRBV18, the J call TRBJ2-1; 10 nucleotides line up with TRBD2. Trimming removed 0 bases from V and 10 bases from J; junction bases left unmatched: 6. Germline V gene sequence: CDR1 KGHSH, CDR2 LQKENI. CDR3 size: 15 residues. DNA of the CDR3: TGTGCCAGCTCACCACCGAGCGGGGGGGCCGACGAGCAGTTCTTC. It yields the protein CASSPPSGGADEQFF.

This clone was seen more than once but under ten times. For the CDR3, the DNA is TGCGCCAGCAGCCCGGAGAGCGGGACAGGGGGCTATGAGCAGTTCTTC. Translating it yields CASSPESGTGGYEQFF. This chain joins TRBV4-3 and TRBJ2-1; 12 nucleotides agree with TRBD1. This CDR3 has 16 amino acids. The J segment lost 8 bases and the V segment lost 4 bases, leaving 9 bases of the junction unmatched. Germline V gives CDR1 LGHNA, CDR2 YSLEER.

V is TRBV7-8 and J is TRBJ1-5; perhaps TRBD1 as D (6 bases). Germline lookup yields CDR1 SGHVS and CDR2 FQNEAQ. Trimming took off 5 bases at V and 9 bases at J, with 17 bases between the two ends. The CDR3 has 14 residues. CDR3 DNA sequence: TGTGCCAGCAGCCCGACCGTACAGGGAAGGCCCCAGCATTTT. Translated, it gives CASSPTVQGRPQHF.

The chain has TRBV19 and TRBJ1-2, with D perhaps matching TRBD1 (5 bases). Trimming pared 6 bases from V and 0 bases from J, leaving 14 bases between. The CDR3 has 15 residues. The germline gives CDR1 LNHDA, CDR2 SQIVND (reference sequence). Here the CDR3 DNA reads TGTGCCAGTAGCCCCAGGGCGGAGACTAACTATGGCTACACCTTC. Amino acids: CASSPRAETNYGYTF.

V usage is TRBV7-9 and J usage is TRBJ2-1; D ambiguous. V was trimmed by 2 bases and J by 9 bases, leaving 11 bases between them. The germline V gene encodes CDR1 SEHNR and CDR2 FQNEAQ (reference sequence). The CDR3 sequence is 13 residues long. The CDR3 nucleotides read TGTGCCAGCAGCTTAACCGAGCAGTTTGAGCAGTTCTTC. It translates to CASSLTEQFEQFF. Filled out from reference TRBV7-9 and TRBJ2-1, the complete variable domain reads DTGVSQNPRHKITKRGQNVTFRCDPISEHNRLYWYRQTLGQGPEFLTYFQNEAQLEKSRLLSDRFSAERPKGSFSTLEIQRTEQGDSAMYLCASSLTEQFEQFFGPGTRLTVL.

The chain links TRBV12-5 to TRBJ1-4; 8 bases align to TRBD1. This CDR3 has 18 residues. V shed 2 bases and J 1 base; nucleotides not matched to a gene: 9. Germline V gene sequence: CDR1 LGHNT, CDR2 FRNRAP. The CDR3 nucleotides read TGTGCTAGTGGTTTGCCTCTACAGGGGGGAAAAACTAATGAAAAACTGTTTTTT. Its translation is CASGLPLQGGKTNEKLFF.

The V call is TRBV4-2, the J call TRBJ2-7, with 10 bases fitting TRBD2. Germline CDR1 is LGHNA and CDR2 is YNFKEQ. V shed 0 bases, J shed 3 bases, and the junction held 5 bases outside the gene matches. This CDR3 is built from 16 residues. Written as DNA, the CDR3 is TGTGCCAGCAGCCAAGATCCCGCTAGCGGGAGCTACGAGCAGTACTTC. Protein product: CASSQDPASGSYEQYF.

The chain carries TRBV15 and TRBJ2-1; TRBD2 matches 11 bases. V gave up 5 bases and J gave up 7 bases; unmatched junction bases: 10. The CDR3 extends over 16 amino acids. The germline CDR1 and CDR2 sequences are LNHNV and YYDKDF (reference sequence). Here the CDR3 reads CATSFGTSGRRNEQFF. The CDR3 DNA reads as TGTGCCACCAGCTTCGGTACTAGCGGGAGAAGGAATGAGCAGTTCTTC.

This clone turned up a few times. The V call is TRBV27, the J call TRBJ2-7; D is unclear. CDR1 and CDR2 (germline): MNHEY, SMNVEV (reference sequence). The CDR3 loop spans 15 amino acids. Trimming pared 5 bases from V and 3 bases from J, leaving 17 bases between. Here the CDR3 reads CASSLLGSPFYEQYF. As DNA, the CDR3 is TGTGCCAGCAGTCTCCTAGGGTCGCCTTTCTACGAGCAGTACTTC.

The V and J genes are TRBV4-1 and TRBJ2-2, with TRBD1 as a possible D gene (5 bases). Germline lookup yields CDR1 MGHRA and CDR2 YSYEKL. Trimming took off 0 bases at V and 0 bases at J, with 17 bases between the two ends. CDR3 size: 19 residues. This CDR3 is CASSQDSFRQGSNTGELFF. Here the CDR3 DNA reads TGCGCCAGCAGCCAAGATAGTTTCCGCCAGGGATCGAACACCGGGGAGCTGTTTTTT.

J is TRBJ1-3 and V is TRBV6-5; D is possibly TRBD1 (6 bases). The CDR3 has 13 amino acids. Germline CDR1 and CDR2: MNHEY and SVGAGI. V was cut by 7 bases and J by 3 bases, with 10 bases left in between. The CDR3 loop is CASKQGFGNTIYF. In nucleotides, the CDR3 is TGTGCCAGCAAACAGGGTTTTGGAAACACCATATATTTT.

The chain employs TRBV29-1 and TRBJ2-2; 7 positions agree with TRBD1. Germline trimming cut 5 bases from V and 3 bases from J; bases unmatched to any gene: 3. CDR3 length equals 13 residues. The germline gives CDR1 SQVTM, CDR2 ANQGSEA. The CDR3 here is CSVPGQYTGELFF. The CDR3 coding sequence is TGCAGCGTTCCGGGACAGTACACCGGGGAGCTGTTTTTT.

This chain connects TRBV19 to TRBJ2-2; 8 nucleotides match TRBD2. V lost 5 bases and J lost 3; bases outside the gene matches: 2. Germline V gene lookup returns CDR1 LNHDA and CDR2 SQIVND (reference sequence). CDR3 length equals 14 residues. The CDR3 protein is CASSGSGDTGELFF. The DNA for the CDR3 is TGTGCCAGTAGTGGTAGCGGGGACACCGGGGAGCTGTTTTTT. The full variable domain, its missing parts supplied by reference TRBV19 and TRBJ2-2, is DGGITQSPKYLFRKEGQNVTLSCEQNLNHDAMYWYRQDPGQGLRLIYYSQIVNDFQKGDIAEGYSVSREKKESFPLTVTSAQKNPTAFYLCASSGSGDTGELFFGEGSRLTVL.

The V gene is TRBV7-2, the J gene TRBJ2-5, with a tentative D call TRBD2 (6 bases). Trimming shortened V by 7 bases and J by 7 bases, and 16 bases separated the two germline ends. CDR3 length: 13 amino acids. Germline V lookup: CDR1 SGHTA, CDR2 FQGNSA. CDR3 coding DNA: TGTGCCAGCACCTTCGGGGGTCAAATGACCCAGTACTTC. Residues: CASTFGGQMTQYF.

As DNA, the CDR3 is TGTGCCAGCAGCTTAAGGACAGGTAACCAAGAGACCCAGTACTTC. Amino acid sequence: CASSLRTGNQETQYF. The V call is TRBV5-4, the J call TRBJ2-5; TRBD1 agrees at 7 bases. The CDR3 covers 15 residues. The junction had 4 bases not matched to a gene; V was cut back by 2 bases and J by 0 bases. Germline V lookup: CDR1 SGHNT, CDR2 YYREEE (reference sequence).

The V and J genes are TRBV12-3 or TRBV12-4 and TRBJ2-4, with unresolved D. Between the trimmed V and J ends, which lost 2 bases and 15 bases, there was a span of 17 bases. This CDR3 has 13 residues. The CDR3 is CASSLPPRSLRYF. CDR3 nucleotides: TGTGCCAGCAGTTTACCGCCTAGATCCCTTCGGTACTTC.

This rearrangement joins TRBV20-1 to TRBJ2-3; D is possibly TRBD2 (5 bases). This CDR3 has 11 amino acids. Germline CDR1 reads DFQATT; CDR2 reads SNEGSKA (reference sequence). V gave up 1 base and J gave up 8 bases, with 7 bases separating them. The CDR3 region has the DNA TGCAGTGCTAGAGTGGCGGGTACGCAGTATTTT. Encoded protein: CSARVAGTQYF.